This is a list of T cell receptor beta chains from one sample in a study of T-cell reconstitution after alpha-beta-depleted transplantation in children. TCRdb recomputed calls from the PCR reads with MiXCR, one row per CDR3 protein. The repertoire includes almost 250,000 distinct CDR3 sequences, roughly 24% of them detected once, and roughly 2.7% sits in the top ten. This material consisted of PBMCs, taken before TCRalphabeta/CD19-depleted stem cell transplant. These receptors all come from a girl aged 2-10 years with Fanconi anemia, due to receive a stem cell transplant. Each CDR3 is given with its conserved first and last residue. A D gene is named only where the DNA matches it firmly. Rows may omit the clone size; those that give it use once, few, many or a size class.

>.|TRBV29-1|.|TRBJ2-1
CSVENNNEQFF
TGCAGCGTTGAAAACAACAATGAGCAGTTCTTC
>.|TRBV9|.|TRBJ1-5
CASSVGTSGRFANADTQHF
TGTGCCAGCAGCGTTGGGACTAGCGGGAGATTTGCTAACGCAGATACGCAGCATTTT
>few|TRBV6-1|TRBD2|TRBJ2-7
CASSESPGLSYEQYF
TGTGCCAGCTCTGAATCACCGGGACTATCTTACGAGCAGTACTTC
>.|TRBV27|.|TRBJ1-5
CASSSMGNQPQHF
TGTGCCAGCAGTTCGATGGGCAATCAGCCCCAGCATTTT
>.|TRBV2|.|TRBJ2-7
CASRRQRGSYEQYF
TGTGCCAGCAGAAGACAACGGGGGTCCTACGAGCAGTACTTC
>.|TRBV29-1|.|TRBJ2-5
CSVGRVLQETQYF
TGCAGCGTTGGCAGGGTTCTCCAAGAGACCCAGTACTTC
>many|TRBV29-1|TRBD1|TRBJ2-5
CSAGTGQETQYF
TGCAGCGCCGGGACAGGGCAAGAGACCCAGTACTTC
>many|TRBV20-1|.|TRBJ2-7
CSARDGQIYEQYF
TGCAGTGCTAGAGATGGGCAGATCTACGAGCAGTACTTC
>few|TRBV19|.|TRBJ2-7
CASSRTEFYEQYF
TGTGCCAGTAGTAGGACAGAGTTCTACGAGCAGTACTTC
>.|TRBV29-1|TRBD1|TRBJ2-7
CSVEETGGTSYEQYF
TGCAGCGTTGAAGAGACAGGGGGCACCTCCTACGAGCAGTACTTC
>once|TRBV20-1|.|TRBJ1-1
CSWRRDEAFF
TGCAGTTGGAGACGCGATGAAGCTTTCTTT
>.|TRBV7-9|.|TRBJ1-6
CASSTHGANNSPLHF
TGTGCCAGCAGCACACACGGGGCGAATAATTCACCCCTCCACTTT
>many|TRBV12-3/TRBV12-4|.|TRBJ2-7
CASSFRGTGNYEQYF
TGTGCCAGCAGTTTCCGGGGGACGGGAAATTACGAGCAGTACTTC
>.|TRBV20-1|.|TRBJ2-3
CSASFGAGSVLTDTQYF
TGCAGTGCTAGTTTCGGGGCAGGGTCCGTACTCACAGATACGCAGTATTTT
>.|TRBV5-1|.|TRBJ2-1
CASSLDAGSVAASYNEQFF
TGCGCCAGCAGCTTGGACGCCGGTTCCGTAGCGGCCTCCTACAATGAGCAGTTCTTC
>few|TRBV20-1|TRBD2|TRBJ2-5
CSARDGGRVDRETQYF
TGCAGTGCTAGAGACGGCGGGAGGGTAGACCGAGAGACCCAGTACTTC
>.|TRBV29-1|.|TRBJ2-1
CSVEPSGSYNEQFF
TGCAGCGTTGAGCCCAGCGGGTCCTACAATGAGCAGTTCTTC
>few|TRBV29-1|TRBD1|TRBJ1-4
CSVDRGEKLFF
TGCAGCGTGGACAGGGGTGAAAAACTGTTTTTT
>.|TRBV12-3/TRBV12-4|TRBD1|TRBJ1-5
CASSFRRTGGVQPQHF
TGTGCCAGCAGTTTTCGGCGGACAGGGGGTGTTCAGCCCCAGCATTTT
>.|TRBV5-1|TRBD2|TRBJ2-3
CASSLRGRAGTQYF
TGCGCCAGCAGCTTGCGCGGGAGGGCAGGTACGCAGTATTTT
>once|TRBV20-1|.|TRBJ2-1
CSGGRANEQFF
TGCAGTGGGGGTCGCGCGAATGAGCAGTTCTTC
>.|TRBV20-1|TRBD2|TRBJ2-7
CSARLAGATNEQYF
TGCAGTGCCCGACTAGCGGGGGCTACCAACGAGCAGTACTTC
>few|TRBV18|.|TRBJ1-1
CASSPPGRYTEAFF
TGTGCCAGCTCACCACCGGGACGGTACACTGAAGCTTTCTTT
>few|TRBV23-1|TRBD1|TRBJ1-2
CASSHRGRRSYTF
TGCGCCAGCAGTCACAGGGGGCGACGAAGCTACACCTTC
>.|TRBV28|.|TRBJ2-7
CASSLNPARVRAYEQYF
TGTGCCAGCAGTTTAAATCCGGCCAGGGTTAGGGCCTACGAGCAGTACTTC
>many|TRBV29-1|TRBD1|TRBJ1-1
CSVEGIVDRGGTEAFF
TGCAGCGTTGAGGGAATAGTTGACAGGGGAGGTACTGAAGCTTTCTTT
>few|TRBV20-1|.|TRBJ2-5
CSAFIQETQYF
TGCAGTGCGTTTATACAAGAGACCCAGTACTTC
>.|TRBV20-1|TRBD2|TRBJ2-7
CSARVINPSGAYEQYF
TGCAGTGCTAGAGTAATTAACCCTAGCGGGGCCTACGAGCAGTACTTC
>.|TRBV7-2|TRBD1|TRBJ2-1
CASSLVGTGYNEQFF
TGTGCCAGCAGCTTAGTGGGGACAGGTTACAATGAGCAGTTCTTC